These 29 T cell receptor beta chains originate from one sample sequenced in a study of a mutant IDH1 vaccine in newly diagnosed glioma. Sequencing used immunoSEQ multiplex PCR; TCRdb keeps in-frame clones, though not all of them. The sample lists roughly 25,000 clones, approximately 79% occurring once. No antigens are known for them. Stated time point: week 11, during vaccination. With topical imiquimod, each dose of the vaccine consisted of 300 ug of mutant IDH1 20-mer peptide. The sample here was PBMCs, taken from a glioma patient whose treatment included an IDH1 peptide vaccine. These receptor sequences come from a man in his forties or fifties with glioma.

The chain carries TRBV18 and TRBJ2-5; no reliable D call. The CDR3 consists of 13 residues. Germline V lookup: CDR1 KGHSH, CDR2 LQKENI. V lost 3 bases, J lost 5 bases, and 10 bases lay in between. CDR3 sequence: CASSPALMETQYF. CDR3 DNA sequence: TGTGCCAGCTCACCGGCACTGATGGAGACCCAGTACTTC.

The rearrangement joins TRBV5-4 to TRBJ2-3; no clear D. In germline, CDR1 is SGHNT, CDR2 YYREEE (reference sequence). The CDR3 totals 12 residues. The germline V and J ends were trimmed by 4 bases and 9 bases, with 12 bases remaining between them. The CDR3 loop is CASSALPPTQYF. CDR3 nucleotides: TGTGCCAGCAGCGCCTTACCCCCAACGCAGTATTTT. The variable domain in full, completed from reference TRBV5-4 and TRBJ2-3, reads ETGVTQSPTHLIKTRGQQVTLRCSSQSGHNTVSWYQQALGQGPQFIFQYYREEENGRGNFPPRFSGLQFPNYSSELNVNALELDDSALYLCASSALPPTQYFGPGTRLTVL.

The chain links TRBV19 to TRBJ2-1; a weak D match, TRBD2 (5 bases). Deletions cut 4 bases from V and 15 bases from J, with 16 bases between. The CDR3 runs 12 residues. In germline, CDR1 is LNHDA, CDR2 SQIVND (reference sequence). For the CDR3, the DNA is TGTGCCAGTAGTAGTGATACGGGGTACGCGTTCTTC. This codes for CASSSDTGYAFF.

The genes are TRBV7-9 and TRBJ2-3; D unresolved. There are 13 residues in the CDR3. Germline values: CDR1 SEHNR, CDR2 FQNEAQ (reference sequence). The V gene lost 3 bases and the J gene lost 2 bases, with 6 bases spanning the gap. The CDR3 loop reads CASSLEDTDTQYF. CDR3 DNA: TGTGCCAGCAGCTTGGAAGACACAGATACGCAGTATTTT.

The chain employs TRBV7-2 and TRBJ1-2; D may be TRBD1 (5 bases). The V and J ends lost 3 bases and 4 bases respectively, with 18 bases between them. The CDR3 is made up of 16 amino acids. CDR1 is SGHTA and CDR2 is FQGNSA in the germline V gene. The CDR3 loop reads CASSFTPGGVGYGYTF. The CDR3 DNA follows: TGTGCCAGCAGCTTCACCCCCGGGGGAGTGGGCTATGGCTACACCTTC.

The J gene is TRBJ1-1, the V gene TRBV5-1, with unresolved D. CDR1 and CDR2 (germline): SGHRS, YFSETQ. V was cut by 1 base and J by 0 bases, with 7 bases left in between. The CDR3 has 14 residues. The CDR3 sequence is CASSLSIVNTEAFF. Written as DNA, the CDR3 is TGCGCCAGCAGCTTGAGTATCGTGAACACTGAAGCTTTCTTT. Full variable domain (missing parts from reference TRBV5-1 and TRBJ1-1): KAGVTQTPRYLIKTRGQQVTLSCSPISGHRSVSWYQQTPGQGLQFLFEYFSETQRNKGNFPGRFSGRQFSNSRSEMNVSTLELGDSALYLCASSLSIVNTEAFFGQGTRLTVV.

The chain recombines TRBV6-5 with TRBJ1-5; D ambiguous. Trimming removed 0 bases at V and 2 bases at J, with 2 bases between. Germline assignment: CDR1 MNHEY and CDR2 SVGAGI. CDR3 length: 13 amino acids. Here the CDR3 reads CASSYSRNQPQHF. The CDR3 nucleotides are TGTGCCAGCAGTTACTCGCGCAATCAGCCCCAGCATTTT.

This chain joins TRBV7-9 and TRBJ2-3, with 7 bases aligning to TRBD2. The V segment lost 5 bases and the J segment 4 bases; nucleotides outside the gene matches: 6. Germline V CDR1 and CDR2: SEHNR, FQNEAQ (reference sequence). The CDR3 covers 14 residues. This chain's CDR3 is CASSPGRGADTQYF. CDR3 DNA sequence: TGTGCCAGCAGCCCCGGCCGGGGGGCAGATACGCAGTATTTT.

This clone appeared a few times. The chain recombines TRBV5-6 with TRBJ1-5, with 10 bases that match TRBD1. Germline V gene data show CDR1 as SGHDT and CDR2 as YYEEEE. With 5 bases clipped from V and 6 bases from J, the junction kept 8 bases outside the gene matches. This CDR3 contains 15 residues. The CDR3 nucleotides read TGTGCCAGCAGTTCAGTGGGGGACAGGGGTCAGCCCCAGCATTTT. This sequence encodes CASSSVGDRGQPQHF.

The genes are TRBV5-6 and TRBJ2-1; D unresolved. There are 12 residues in the CDR3. CDR1 and CDR2 (germline): SGHDT, YYEEEE. Trimming pared 1 base from V and 7 bases from J, leaving 6 bases between. The CDR3 protein is CASSLPGNEQFF. For the CDR3, the DNA is TGTGCCAGCAGCTTGCCAGGAAATGAGCAGTTCTTC.

The chain is built from TRBV7-2 and TRBJ1-2; no clear D gene. The CDR3 contains 13 residues. Germline lookup yields CDR1 SGHTA and CDR2 FQGNSA. V was pared by 8 bases and J by 0 bases, with 10 bases between. The CDR3 DNA is TGTGCCAGCCAAACAGAAGCTAACTATGGCTACACCTTC. It specifies CASQTEANYGYTF.

This chain joins TRBV5-8 and TRBJ2-2, with 8 bases lining up with TRBD1. The ends lost 3 bases at V and 5 bases at J; junction bases unmatched: 6. The length of the CDR3 is 15 residues. CDR1 is SGHTS, CDR2 YDEGEE, per germline. CDR3 amino acids: CASSWIRGQTGELFF. The CDR3 region has the DNA TGTGCCAGCAGCTGGATCAGGGGGCAGACCGGGGAGCTGTTTTTT.

The chain links TRBV18 to TRBJ2-7; the D gene is possibly TRBD2 (6 bases). From germline, CDR1 is KGHSH and CDR2 LQKENI. CDR3 size: 13 residues. V lost 5 bases to trimming and J lost 4 bases, with 12 bases between them. CDR3 DNA sequence: TGTGCCAGCTCATCTTCGGGGGAGTACGAGCAGTACGTC. Its translation is CASSSSGEYEQYV.

The chain combines TRBV7-9 with TRBJ2-1; possibly TRBD2 for D (6 bases). Germline CDR1 SEHNR, CDR2 FQNEAQ (reference sequence). The CDR3 is 15 amino acids. Between the trimmed V and J ends, which lost 5 bases and 4 bases, there was a span of 15 bases. The CDR3 region has the DNA TGTGCCAGCAGCCCCTCGGAGGGGCGGTACAATGAGCAGTTCTTC. Its protein product is CASSPSEGRYNEQFF.

The J gene is TRBJ2-2, the V gene TRBV30; maybe TRBD1 (5 bases). Germline CDR1 and CDR2: GTSNPN and SVGIG (reference sequence). Trimming stripped 0 bases from V and 3 bases from J, with 11 bases between. This CDR3 region has 15 residues. CDR3 sequence (DNA): TGTGCCTGGAGTGTATCAGGGATCGACACCGGGGAGCTGTTTTTT. Protein product: CAWSVSGIDTGELFF.

This clone was seen just once. The chain recombines TRBV12-5 with TRBJ1-3; 8 positions match TRBD1. CDR3 length equals 19 residues. V lost 5 bases to trimming and J lost 4 bases; unmatched junction nucleotides: 19. The germline gives CDR1 LGHNT, CDR2 FRNRAP. CDR3 sequence reads: CASGAPSKLTGGVGNTIYF. In nucleotides, the CDR3 is TGTGCTAGTGGTGCCCCGTCTAAACTAACAGGGGGGGTAGGAAACACCATATATTTT. Using reference TRBV12-5 and TRBJ1-3 for the parts outside the CDR3, the full variable domain is DARVTQTPRHKVTEMGQEVTMRCQPILGHNTVFWYRQTMMQGLELLAYFRNRAPLDDSGMPKDRFSAEMPDATLATLKIQPSEPRDSAVYFCASGAPSKLTGGVGNTIYFGEGSWLTVV.

The J gene is TRBJ2-2, the V gene TRBV5-1; 7 nucleotides line up with TRBD1. The V gene's germline CDR1 is SGHRS and CDR2 YFSETQ. The CDR3 is 15 amino acids. V was pared by 0 bases and J by 1 base, with 0 bases of the junction left unmatched. DNA of the CDR3: TGCGCCAGCAGCTTGGGACAGGGGAACACCGGGGAGCTGTTTTTT. Its protein product is CASSLGQGNTGELFF.

The chain employs TRBV7-2 and TRBJ2-5, with 7 bases lining up with TRBD2. CDR1 SGHTA and CDR2 FQGNSA come from the germline V gene. V lost 0 bases, J lost 0 bases, and 1 base stayed unmatched. This CDR3 region has 15 residues. The CDR3, as DNA: TGTGCCAGCAGCTTAGCCGGGGGGTACCAAGAGACCCAGTACTTC. Amino acid sequence: CASSLAGGYQETQYF.

This clone was recorded only once. J is TRBJ2-3 and V is TRBV4-1; 9 bases match TRBD1. Trimming took 4 bases from V and 3 from J; bases not matched to a gene: 11. CDR1 is MGHRA and CDR2 is YSYEKL in the germline V gene. The CDR3 extends over 17 amino acids. The CDR3 region has the DNA TGCGCCAGCAGCCTAAACCCCGGGACAGGGCGGACAGATACGCAGTATTTT. Amino acid sequence: CASSLNPGTGRTDTQYF.

This clone was picked up one time. This sequence joins TRBV5-4 and TRBJ1-2; D is undetermined. CDR1 is SGHNT and CDR2 is YYREEE in the germline V gene (reference sequence). V shed 4 bases and J shed 5 bases, with 12 bases lying between them. This CDR3 contains 13 residues. Written as DNA, the CDR3 is TGTGCCAGCAGCCCCCAGACGGATTATGGCTACACCTTC. Amino acid sequence: CASSPQTDYGYTF.

The chain recombines TRBV6-6 with TRBJ1-1; D gene uncertain. CDR3 length: 13 amino acids. Germline V lookup: CDR1 MNHNY, CDR2 SVGAGI (reference sequence). The V and J ends lost 2 bases and 0 bases respectively, with 4 bases between them. CDR3: CASSYPMNTEAFF. The CDR3 DNA reads TGTGCCAGCAGTTACCCAATGAACACTGAAGCTTTCTTT.

CDR3 loop: CASGQGPTSGNTGELFF. CDR3 DNA: TGTGCCAGCGGTCAGGGACCGACTAGCGGGAACACCGGGGAGCTGTTTTTT. The chain joins TRBV5-4 to TRBJ2-2, with 9 positions matching TRBD2. Looked up from germline, CDR1 is SGHNT and CDR2 is YYREEE (reference sequence). The CDR3 contains 17 residues. V shed 7 bases and J 1 base; nucleotides not matched to a gene: 11. The whole variable domain, filled in from reference TRBV5-4 and TRBJ2-2, reads ETGVTQSPTHLIKTRGQQVTLRCSSQSGHNTVSWYQQALGQGPQFIFQYYREEENGRGNFPPRFSGLQFPNYSSELNVNALELDDSALYLCASGQGPTSGNTGELFFGEGSRLTVL.

This clone was seen more than once but under ten times. This sequence joins TRBV4-2 and TRBJ1-1; unclear D gene. The CDR3 spans 15 residues. From germline, CDR1 is LGHNA and CDR2 YNFKEQ. V gave up 1 base and J gave up 6 bases, with 15 bases separating them. Here the CDR3 reads CASSQVSADGPEAFF. DNA for the CDR3: TGTGCCAGCAGCCAAGTATCAGCCGACGGCCCTGAAGCTTTCTTT.

This clone was recorded once. As DNA, the CDR3 is TGTGCCAGCAGCCCCCAGGACAGAAGCTCTGGGGCCAACGTCCTGACTTTC. It is translated as CASSPQDRSSGANVLTF. The chain couples TRBV9 to TRBJ2-6; D perhaps matches TRBD1 (6 bases). Germline-derived CDR1 and CDR2 are SGDLS and YYNGEE. The V gene lost 4 bases and the J gene lost 0 bases, with 14 bases spanning the gap. CDR3 length: 17 amino acids.

The rearrangement links TRBV29-1 to TRBJ2-2; 13 bases are shared with TRBD2. CDR3 size: 15 residues. Germline V gives CDR1 SQVTM, CDR2 ANQGSEA. J lost 6 bases, V lost 6 bases, and 7 bases had no gene match. CDR3 loop: CSVLGLAGEAGELFF. CDR3 coding DNA: TGCAGCGTCCTCGGACTAGCGGGAGAGGCCGGGGAGCTGTTTTTT.

The chain links TRBV2 to TRBJ2-1; D ambiguous. Germline CDR1 and CDR2: SNHLY and FYNNEI. CDR3 length: 13 amino acids. V lost 3 bases and J lost 4, with 7 bases in between. Here the CDR3 DNA reads TGTGCCAGCAGTGATGGGGTTTACAATGAGCAGTTCTTC. Protein sequence: CASSDGVYNEQFF.

The genes are TRBV14 and TRBJ1-1, with no clear D. The CDR3 is 13 amino acids. The germline V gene encodes CDR1 SGHDN and CDR2 FVKESK. V lost 1 base and J 8 bases, leaving 11 bases between the germline ends. As DNA, the CDR3 is TGTGCCAGCAGCCAAGGGAGGGTTCGGGAAGCTTTCTTT. It is translated as CASSQGRVREAFF.

This chain uses TRBV9 with TRBJ1-2; D may be TRBD1 (6 bases). Per the germline V gene, CDR1 is SGDLS and CDR2 is YYNGEE. The V gene lost 4 bases and the J gene lost 4 bases, with 17 bases spanning the gap. The CDR3 totals 15 residues. The CDR3 loop reads CASSPSSGGRYGYTF. The CDR3, as DNA: TGTGCCAGCAGCCCGAGCTCGGGGGGCCGCTATGGCTACACCTTC.

J is TRBJ2-1 and V is TRBV4-3, with 7 positions matching TRBD1. Germline loops: CDR1 LGHNA, CDR2 YSLEER. The CDR3 length is 14 residues. The trim removed 1 base at V and 6 bases at J, leaving 3 bases unmatched. CDR3 in DNA: TGCGCCAGCAGCCAAGTCCGGACAGGCAATGAGCAGTTCTTC. Its translation is CASSQVRTGNEQFF.